This T cell receptor (beta chain) is drawn from a study of T cell repertoires in cytomegalovirus infection. V shed 6 bases and J shed 5 bases, with 17 bases lying between them. The CDR3 spans 14 residues. Germline CDR1 DFQATT, CDR2 SNEGSKA (reference sequence). A word on this clonotype: Its antigen is unidentified.

In TCRdb, the reads were re-called with MiXCR into one record per CDR3 protein. The table records 900,000 to 950,000 distinct CDR3 sequences, roughly 30% of them present only once. The clonotype comes from a human donor in good health (CMV status not recorded). Some clones in this sample may be carry-over from other donors' samples. Sequencing was performed on cultured CD8+ T cells from PBMCs, taken from culture after CMV antigen stimulation. The gene calls are TRBV20-1 and TRBJ1-5; D perhaps matches TRBD1 (5 bases). This chain's CDR3 is CSAPEGDLDQPQHF. CDR3 in DNA: TGCAGTGCCCCAGAAGGGGATTTAGATCAGCCCCAGCATTTT.